This T cell receptor beta chain was profiled in a study of cytomegalovirus exposure and HLA in healthy donors. In the study overall: For the approximately 360 genotyped donors, approximately 82% fell within the Caucasian-associated ancestry cluster.

PCR amplification relied on 60 Vbeta primers (plus 13 Jbeta primers). The repertoire was sequenced with immunoSEQ multiplex PCR; TCRdb's copy has only in-frame clones and lacks some. The sample holds roughly 140,000 clones, roughly 9.4% seen once. In germline, CDR1 is SGHNT, CDR2 YYREEE (reference sequence). The CDR3 has 12 amino acids. Trimming cost V 8 bases and J 6 bases; bases outside gene matches: 4. The gene calls are TRBV5-4 and TRBJ2-1, with 8 bases aligning to TRBD2. This sequence was found in a male donor in good health and CMV-seronegative. Sequencing used PBMCs. CDR3 sequence (DNA): TGTGCCAGTAAGAGCGGGAGCAATGAGCAGTTCTTC. Its protein is CASKSGSNEQFF.